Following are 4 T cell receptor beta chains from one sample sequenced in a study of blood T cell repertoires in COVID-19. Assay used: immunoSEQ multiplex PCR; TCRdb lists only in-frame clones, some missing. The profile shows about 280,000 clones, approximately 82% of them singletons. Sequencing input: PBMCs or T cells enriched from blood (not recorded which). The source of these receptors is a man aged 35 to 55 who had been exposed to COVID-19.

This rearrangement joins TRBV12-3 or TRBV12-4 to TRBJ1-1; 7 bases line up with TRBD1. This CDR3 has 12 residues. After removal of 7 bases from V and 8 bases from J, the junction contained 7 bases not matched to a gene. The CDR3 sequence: CASTDTGAEAFF. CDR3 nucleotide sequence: TGTGCCAGCACTGACACAGGGGCCGAAGCTTTCTTT.

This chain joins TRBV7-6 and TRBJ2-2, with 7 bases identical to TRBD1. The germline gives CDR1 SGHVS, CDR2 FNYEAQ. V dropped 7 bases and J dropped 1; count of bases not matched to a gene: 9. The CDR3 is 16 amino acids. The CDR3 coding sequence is TGTGCCAGCACCATGAGGGACAGATTGAACACCGGGGAGCTGTTTTTT. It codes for CASTMRDRLNTGELFF.

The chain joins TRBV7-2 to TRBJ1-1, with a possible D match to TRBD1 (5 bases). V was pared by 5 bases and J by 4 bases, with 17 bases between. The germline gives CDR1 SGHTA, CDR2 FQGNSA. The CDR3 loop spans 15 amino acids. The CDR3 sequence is CASSPQFGGGTEAFF. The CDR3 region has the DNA TGTGCCAGCAGCCCCCAATTCGGGGGGGGCACTGAAGCTTTCTTT. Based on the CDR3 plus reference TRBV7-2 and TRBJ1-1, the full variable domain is GAGVSQSPSNKVTEKGKDVELRCDPISGHTALYWYRQSLGQGLEFLIYFQGNSAPDKSGLPSDRFSAERTGGSVSTLTIQRTQQEDSAVYLCASSPQFGGGTEAFFGQGTRLTVV.

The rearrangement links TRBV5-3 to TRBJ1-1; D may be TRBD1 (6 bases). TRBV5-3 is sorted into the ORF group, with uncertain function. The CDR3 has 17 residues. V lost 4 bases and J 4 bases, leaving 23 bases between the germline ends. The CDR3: CARSQPTTGGTCTEAFF. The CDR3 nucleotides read TGTGCCAGAAGCCAGCCAACGACAGGAGGAACTTGCACTGAAGCTTTCTTT.